This T cell receptor (beta chain) was retrieved from a study of T cells in Graves' hyperthyroidism and ophthalmopathy. About the study: Peripheral blood was taken when the disease was first diagnosed, before any treatment began. Regarding the study as a whole: Clonotypes that were expanded in thyroid above 0.001 mostly appeared in blood too.

Enrolled ophthalmopathy patients presented with a Clinical Activity Score of at least 3, a NOSPECS grade of at least 4, and disease duration under 3 months. Uncontrolled infection, other autoimmune disease, pregnancy or lactation disqualified patients from enrolment. The CDR3 regions of TCR beta were amplified from RNA transcripts. TCR CDR3 regions were first amplified by RT-PCR with HTBI primers. In TCRdb, the multiplex PCR reads were re-called with MiXCR into one record per CDR3 protein. The sample has hundreds of thousands of distinct CDR3 sequences; around 24% are singletons. This clonotype came up many times. Antigen unknown. Germline V gene sequence: CDR1 DFQATT, CDR2 SNEGSKA (reference sequence). Trimming left V 5 bases short and J 4 bases short, with 17 bases between. CDR3 length: 14 residues.

The receptor's source is a woman in her twenties or thirties with Graves' ophthalmopathy. The sequenced sample was blood. The V and J genes are TRBV20-1 and TRBJ1-2; weak D call: TRBD1 (5 bases). The CDR3 protein is CSAGLRQWGYGYTF. The CDR3 region has the DNA TGCAGTGCTGGGTTGAGACAGTGGGGCTATGGCTACACCTTC.